A single sample is the source of the 8 T cell receptor beta chains below, sequenced in a study of T cells in women clearing cervical HPV infection. Sequencing used immunoSEQ multiplex PCR; TCRdb keeps in-frame clones, though not all of them. Recorded for this sample: some 30,000 clones. The sample taken for sequencing was blood buffy coat. The receptor set was obtained from a woman aged 18 to 75 with a cervical HPV16 infection that either progressed to CIN3+ or cleared (not recorded which).

Regarding this clone: The CDR3 extends 3 residues past the end of the read, so its final part is completed from the germline J gene. This chain connects TRBV5-1 to TRBJ1-4, with D perhaps TRBD1 (5 bases). Germline CDR1 is SGHRS and CDR2 is YFSETQ. This CDR3 comprises 18 residues. The part of the CDR3 DNA that was read is TGCGCCAGCAGCTTGATGACGCGGGGCGCTAATATTAATTCACCA. Amino acid sequence: CASSLMTRGANINSP. The whole CDR3 sequence is CASSLMTRGANINSPLFF. Full variable domain (remainder filled in from reference TRBV5-1 and TRBJ1-4): KAGVTQTPRYLIKTRGQQVTLSCSPISGHRSVSWYQQTPGQGLQFLFEYFSETQRNKGNFPGRFSGRQFSNSRSEMNVSTLELGDSALYLCASSLMTRGANINSPLFFGSGTQLSVL.

A remark on this clone: The sequence runs out 3 residues before the end of the CDR3; the remainder is reconstructed from the germline J gene. The chain couples TRBV19 to TRBJ2-1; 9 bases agree with TRBD2. This CDR3 has 15 residues. The J segment lost 5 bases and the V segment lost 1 base, leaving 3 bases of the junction unmatched. Germline-derived CDR1 and CDR2 are LNHDA and SQIVND (reference sequence). The CDR3 sequence: CASSIVLAGNNEQFF. Incomplete CDR3 DNA: TGTGCCAGTAGTATAGTCCTAGCGGGGAACAATGAG.

For this clone: With the read ending 3 residues before the CDR3 end, the germline J gene is used to fill in that end. The J gene is TRBJ2-2, the V gene TRBV5-1, with a possible D match to TRBD2 (5 bases). The CDR3 loop spans 15 amino acids. Germline V gene lookup returns CDR1 SGHRS and CDR2 YFSETQ. Here the CDR3 reads CASSSGVYEGSPLFF. The CDR3 DNA, read in part, is TGCGCCAGCAGCTCCGGGGTTTATGAGGGTTCACCG.

CDR3 loop: CSASDRASGFQETQYF. CDR3 DNA (partial): TGCAGTGCTAGTGATCGGGCTAGCGGATTCCAAGAGACC. The chain combines TRBV20-1 with TRBJ2-5; 7 bases are a match to TRBD2. The read ends 3 residues before the CDR3 terminus; that terminus is restored from the germline J gene. Trimming took 3 bases from V and 1 from J; bases not matched to a gene: 11. Per the germline V gene, CDR1 is DFQATT and CDR2 is SNEGSKA (reference sequence). CDR3 length: 16 residues.

About this clone: With the read ending 3 residues before the CDR3 end, the germline J gene is used to fill in that end. The V and J genes are TRBV7-8 and TRBJ2-4, with 7 positions matching TRBD1. Germline V gene sequence: CDR1 SGHVS, CDR2 FQNEAQ. The CDR3 has 14 residues. CDR3 sequence: CASSPTGFGYGQYF. The part of the CDR3 DNA that was read is TGTGCCAGCAGCCCGACAGGGTTTGGGTATGGT.

In the case of this clone: The CDR3 goes on 3 residues after the read ends, and that part is filled in from the germline J gene. The rearrangement links TRBV11-2 to TRBJ1-4, with TRBD1 as a possible D gene (6 bases). CDR1 is SGHAT, CDR2 FQNNGV, per germline. Trimming removed 5 bases at V and 7 bases at J, with 17 bases between. The CDR3 extends over 15 amino acids. The chain's CDR3 is CASSQLGGFSEKLFF. The part of the CDR3 DNA that was read is TGTGCCAGCAGCCAGCTAGGGGGTTTTAGTGAAAAA.

Of note for this clone: The read comes to an end 3 residues before the CDR3 does, leaving the germline J gene to fill in the end. This chain links TRBV7-9 with TRBJ1-6; D uncertain. V was shortened by 1 base and J by 10 bases, with 11 bases between the two germline ends. Per germline, CDR1 SEHNR and CDR2 FQNEAQ (reference sequence). The CDR3 is 14 residues long. CDR3 DNA (partial): TGTGCCAGCAGCTTAGGAGCCGGCGGATCACCC. Amino acids: CASSLGAGGSP. The CDR3 reads in full as CASSLGAGGSPLHF.

A word on this clone: Sequencing ends 3 residues short of the CDR3 end; the germline J gene provides the rest. The V call is TRBV14, the J call TRBJ1-2, with D tentatively TRBD1 (6 bases). V was cut by 4 bases and J by 5 bases, with 23 bases left in between. Germline loops: CDR1 SGHDN, CDR2 FVKESK. The CDR3 sequence is 17 residues long. The CDR3 loop is CASSPPDPAGVRYGYTF. Incomplete CDR3 DNA: TGTGCCAGCAGCCCTCCGGACCCGGCAGGGGTTCGGTATGGC. The variable domain in full, with the rest retrieved from reference TRBV14 and TRBJ1-2, is EAGVTQFPSHSVIEKGQTVTLRCDPISGHDNLYWYRRVMGKEIKFLLHFVKESKQDESGMPNNRFLAERTGGTYSTLKVQPAELEDSGVYFCASSPPDPAGVRYGYTFGSGTRLTVV.